A selection of T cell receptor beta chains follows, all from one sample in a study of shared clonotypes between healthy human individuals. Profiled with immunoSEQ multiplex PCR; TCRdb holds only in-frame clones, not every one. The sample records some 2,000,000 clones, 95% being singletons. Sequencing was performed on naive CD4+ T cells sorted from blood. These receptors were taken from a young man in good health. Both conserved end residues are part of each CDR3. A D gene is named only where the DNA matches it firmly. The size of a clone is reported for some rows only, either as once, few or many, or as a class for expanded clones.

v_gene	abundance	d_gene	j_gene	CDR3nt	CDR3aa
TRBV11-2	NA	TRBD2	TRBJ2-5	TGTGCCAGCAGCGCGAGGGGACTAGCGGGGAACCAAGAGACCCAGTACTTC	CASSARGLAGNQETQYF
TRBV11-2	NA	NA	TRBJ2-3	TGTGCCAGCAGCTTAGTGGCAGACACAGATACGCAGTATTTT	CASSLVADTDTQYF
TRBV7-2	NA	NA	TRBJ1-3	TGTGCCAGCAGCCCTATATCGGGGTTTGACAGGTCCTCTGGAAACACCATATATTTT	CASSPISGFDRSSGNTIYF
TRBV6-5	NA	NA	TRBJ2-5	TGTGCCAGCAACGGGTACGGAGGGCTGGAGACCCAGTACTTC	CASNGYGGLETQYF
TRBV2	NA	NA	TRBJ2-1	TGTGCCAGCAGCCCCGCCTGGGGGAATGAGCAGTTCTTC	CASSPAWGNEQFF
TRBV6-1	NA	NA	TRBJ2-7	TGTGCCAGCAGTAAGGAGCCCTCCTACGAGCAGTACTTC	CASSKEPSYEQYF
TRBV2	NA	TRBD1	TRBJ1-2	TGTGCCAGCAGTCTCGGACAGGGCGGTTCGGATGGCTACACCTTC	CASSLGQGGSDGYTF
TRBV6-6	NA	TRBD2	TRBJ2-7	TGTGCCAGCAGTTTGGGGGAGGGCCAACGTGAGCAGTACTTC	CASSLGEGQREQYF
TRBV28	NA	NA	TRBJ1-1	TGTGCCAGCATTCGAGGGGGTTGGCCTGAAGCTTTCTTT	CASIRGGWPEAFF
TRBV5-1	NA	NA	TRBJ2-7	TGCGCCAGCAGCTTAGGGACAAACTCCTACGAGCAGTACTTC	CASSLGTNSYEQYF
TRBV30	once	NA	TRBJ1-1	TGTGCCTGGAACGGGCGGGCGAACACTGAAGCTTTCTTT	CAWNGRANTEAFF
TRBV10-3	NA	TRBD1	TRBJ2-7	TGTGCCATCAGTGTGGACAGGGGAGGGTACGAGCAGTACTTC	CAISVDRGGYEQYF
TRBV4-1	NA	TRBD1	TRBJ1-5	TGCGCCAGCAGCCCATACGGACAGGGTAGCAATCAGCCCCAGCATTTT	CASSPYGQGSNQPQHF
TRBV7-2	NA	NA	TRBJ1-2	TGTGCCAGCACCCTCACGAAATATGGCTACACCTTC	CASTLTKYGYTF
TRBV6-1	NA	TRBD1	TRBJ2-7	TGTGCCAGCAGTCAGGGGGTTTCTCCCTACGAGCAGTACTTC	CASSQGVSPYEQYF
TRBV6-5	NA	NA	TRBJ1-5	TGTGCCAGCAGTTATTCAGAGGGGTATCAGCCCCAGCATTTT	CASSYSEGYQPQHF
TRBV5-1	NA	NA	TRBJ2-7	TGCGCCAGCAGCTTGTGTGAGTTC	CASSLCEF
TRBV11-2	NA	TRBD2	TRBJ2-5	TGTGCCAGCAGACCCAGCGGGGGGGAACCGGGGACCCAGTACTTC	CASRPSGGEPGTQYF
TRBV14	NA	NA	TRBJ2-1	TGTGCCAGCAGCCAAGCTAGACAGGTATACAATGAGCAGTTCTTC	CASSQARQVYNEQFF
TRBV10-2	once	TRBD1	TRBJ1-5	TGCGCCAGCAGTGGAGGCAGGGGGTATAGCAATCAGCCCCAGCATTTT	CASSGGRGYSNQPQHF
TRBV6-1	NA	NA	TRBJ2-3	TGTGCCAGCAGCGAGATGGGTAAACGCACAGATACGCAGTATTTT	CASSEMGKRTDTQYF
TRBV5-1	NA	NA	TRBJ2-5	TGCGCCAGCAGCACACTCGGACAGAGACAAGAGACCCAGTACTTC	CASSTLGQRQETQYF
TRBV5-1	NA	NA	TRBJ2-2	TGCGCCAGCAGCCGCCAGCAGGGATTCAGCAACACCGGGGAGCTGTTTTTT	CASSRQQGFSNTGELFF
TRBV28	NA	NA	TRBJ1-6	TGTGCCAGCGCCCCCTCCCAGGGGACCTATAATTCACCCCTCCACTTT	CASAPSQGTYNSPLHF
TRBV7-9	NA	NA	TRBJ2-5	TGTGCCAGCAGCCCGTACCAAGAGACCCAGTACTTC	CASSPYQETQYF
TRBV19	NA	NA	TRBJ1-2	TGTGCCAGTATTCAGAAGGACTATGGCTACACCTTC	CASIQKDYGYTF
TRBV6-5	NA	NA	TRBJ1-6	TGTGCCAGCAGGGCTACAGGCTATAATTCACCCCTCCACTTT	CASRATGYNSPLHF
TRBV20-1	NA	NA	TRBJ1-1	TGCAGTGCTAGTTCTGACACTGAAGCTTTCTTT	CSASSDTEAFF
TRBV6-1	NA	NA	TRBJ1-4	TGTGCCAGCACTGAGACGGGTCTAAACAGGCTGTTTTTT	CASTETGLNRLFF
TRBV30	NA	NA	TRBJ2-1	TGTGCCTGGAGTGAAGGGAGAGGGGGGCAGTTCTTC	CAWSEGRGGQFF
TRBV5-4	NA	NA	TRBJ1-2	TGTGCCAGCAGCTTACGTGGTACCCTATGGGGCTACACCTTC	CASSLRGTLWGYTF
TRBV27	NA	TRBD1	TRBJ2-3	TGTGCCAGCAGTTTATGGGACAGGGGGCGCAGAGATACGCAGTATTTT	CASSLWDRGRRDTQYF
TRBV10-3	NA	NA	TRBJ2-3	TGTGCCATCAGTGGACGGGCGGTGGGCACAGATACGCAGTATTTT	CAISGRAVGTDTQYF
TRBV10-3	NA	NA	TRBJ2-2	TGTGCCATCAGTAGCGAACCGAACACCGGGGAGCTGTTTTTT	CAISSEPNTGELFF
TRBV15	NA	NA	TRBJ2-5	TGTGCCACCAGCGCGTGGTCCGACAGCCAAGAGACCCAGTACTTC	CATSAWSDSQETQYF
TRBV19	NA	TRBD1	TRBJ2-2	TGTGCCAGTAGTCCCGGGACAGGGGACACCGGGGAGCTGTTTTTT	CASSPGTGDTGELFF
TRBV6-6	NA	TRBD2	TRBJ2-7	TGTGCCAGCAGTTACCCCGGACTAGCGGGAGACGAGCAGTACTTC	CASSYPGLAGDEQYF
TRBV7-8	NA	TRBD1	TRBJ2-7	TGTGCCAGCAGCCTCCGGACAGGGGGCATGCACGAGCAGTACTTC	CASSLRTGGMHEQYF
TRBV7-9	NA	NA	TRBJ1-2	TGTGCCAGCAGCCAAGGGGAGGTTGGCTACACCTTC	CASSQGEVGYTF
TRBV7-9	few	NA	TRBJ1-4	TGTGCCAGCAGCTTGGACCTTAATGAAAAACTGTTTTTT	CASSLDLNEKLFF
TRBV14	NA	NA	TRBJ1-1	TGTGCCAGCAGCACCCGCCCCGACTGGAACACTGAAGCTTTCTTT	CASSTRPDWNTEAFF